The T cell receptor beta chain under discussion was sequenced for a study of molecular identifiers for immune sequencing clone quantification. TCRdb re-derived calls from the PCR reads in MiXCR, one entry per CDR3 protein. The sample comprises just under 650,000 distinct CDR3 sequences, nearly 20% of which are singletons, and approximately 0.9% rests with the top ten. There are a few counts of this clonotype. Its antigen is unknown. Looked up from germline, CDR1 is LNHDA and CDR2 is SQIVND (reference sequence). CDR3 size: 10 residues. Trimming took 10 bases from V and 3 from J, leaving 6 bases between them. Study findings and constraints: Effector cells had over 99% of their molecules in clones above 20 RNA copies, while naive cells had under 1%.

This receptor was obtained from a human donor in good health. Some libraries in this study had Jurkat cell RNA spiked in. The chain joins TRBV19 to TRBJ1-2; D is undetermined. The sample was naive CD8+ T cells from blood, with Jurkat cell RNA spiked in. Documented subset: FACS-sorted CD8+CD4-CCR7+CD45RA+ naive T cells. The CDR3 bases are TGTGCCACTTATTACTATGGCTACACCTTC. Protein: CATYYYGYTF.